The TCR beta chain described here comes from a study of T cell clonotyping in hematopoietic cell transplantation. Broader study findings: Higher Inverse Simpson Index values in graft donor and pretransplant recipient predicted broader posttransplant TCR diversity. After transplant, recipient diversity fell while pathologically expanded clonotypes grew through day 180.

Time point here: recipient sample about 28 days before transplant, after cytoreduction. Blood collection times were about day -28 and days 30, 100, 180 posttransplant. Concerning this clone: Its antigen remains unknown.

The assay was immunoSEQ multiplex PCR, and TCRdb's table has in-frame clones only and misses some. The top ten hold 4.5% to 6.5% of the sample, which has about 49,000 clones, approximately 90% seen once. Germline values: CDR1 SGHTS, CDR2 YDEGEE. Unmatched junction bases numbered 16, after V lost 9 bases and J lost 8 bases. The CDR3 totals 14 residues. The chain carries TRBV5-8 and TRBJ1-1; TRBD1 aligns across 7 bases. The TCR originated in a man aged 55 to 70 with biphenotypic leukemia. Some clones in this sample may be carry-over from other donors' samples. The source was peripheral blood mononuclear cells, collected before stem cell transplant. CDR3 bases: TGTGCCACCCCAGGGGGTCGTCGAGGGGCCGAAGCTTTCTTT. Amino acids: CATPGGRRGAEAFF.